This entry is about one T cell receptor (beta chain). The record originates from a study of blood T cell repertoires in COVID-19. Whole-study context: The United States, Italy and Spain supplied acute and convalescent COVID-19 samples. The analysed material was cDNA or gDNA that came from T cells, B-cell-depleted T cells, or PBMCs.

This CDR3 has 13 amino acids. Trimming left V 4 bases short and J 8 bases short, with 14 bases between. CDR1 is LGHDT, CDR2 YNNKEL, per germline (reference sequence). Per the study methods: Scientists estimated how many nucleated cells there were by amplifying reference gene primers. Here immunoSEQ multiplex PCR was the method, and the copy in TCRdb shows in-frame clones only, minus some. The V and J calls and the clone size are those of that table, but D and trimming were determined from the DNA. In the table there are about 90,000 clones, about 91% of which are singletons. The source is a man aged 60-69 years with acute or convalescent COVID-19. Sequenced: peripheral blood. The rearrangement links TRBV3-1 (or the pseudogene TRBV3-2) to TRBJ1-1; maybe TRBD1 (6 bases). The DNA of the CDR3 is TGTGCCAGCAGCCCCCTACAGGGAACGGAAGCTTTCTTT. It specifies CASSPLQGTEAFF.